This TCR beta chain is from a study of technical replicates of blood from a handful of donors. V gave up 2 bases and J gave up 5 bases; unmatched junction bases: 5. Germline values: CDR1 SGHRS, CDR2 YFSETQ. There are 14 residues in the CDR3. Clones were sequenced by immunoSEQ multiplex PCR, and TCRdb holds only the in-frame ones, with some missing. The top ten hold just over 0.3% of the sample, which has more than 65,000 clones, around 96% seen once. Material: T cells isolated from PBMCs. The chain has TRBV5-1 and TRBJ2-5; 8 bases agree with TRBD2. This clonotype was obtained from a human donor in good health. CDR3 protein: CASSFGRGTETQYF. Written as DNA, the CDR3 is TGCGCCAGCAGCTTCGGGAGGGGTACCGAGACCCAGTACTTC. The variable domain in full, completed from reference TRBV5-1 and TRBJ2-5, reads KAGVTQTPRYLIKTRGQQVTLSCSPISGHRSVSWYQQTPGQGLQFLFEYFSETQRNKGNFPGRFSGRQFSNSRSEMNVSTLELGDSALYLCASSFGRGTETQYFGPGTRLLVL.